The rows below give T cell receptor beta chains drawn from one sample of a study of blood T cell repertoires in COVID-19. This table comes from immunoSEQ multiplex PCR, and its TCRdb copy is limited to in-frame clones, with some not included. Of around 200,000 clones listed, approximately 82% are singletons. Sequences were obtained from peripheral blood. These receptors all come from a man aged 40-49 years with active or convalescent COVID-19. CDR3s include the opening cysteine and the closing phenylalanine or tryptophan. The D gene is left open where the match is weak. For some rows the clone size is stated as once, few or many, or as a class when expanded; others skip it.

v_gene	d_gene	abundance	j_gene	len	CDR3nt	CDR3aa
TRBV7-9	TRBD1	.	TRBJ1-2	15	TGTGCCAGCAGCTTAGGAGGCACGACAGGGCTCGGCTACACCTTC	CASSLGGTTGLGYTF
TRBV7-6	TRBD2	.	TRBJ2-7	15	TGTGCCAGCAGCCCGGGACTAGCGGGAGATTACGAGCAGTACTTC	CASSPGLAGDYEQYF
TRBV6-2/TRBV6-3	TRBD1	few	TRBJ1-2	17	TGTGCCAGCAGTTCCTCACCGGGACAGAAAGAATACTATGGCTACACCTTC	CASSSSPGQKEYYGYTF
TRBV19	.	.	TRBJ2-5	15	TGTGCCAGTAGTATAAGCGGAGGCTTTCAAGAGACCCAGTACTTC	CASSISGGFQETQYF
TRBV11-2	.	.	TRBJ1-1	13	TGTGCCAGCAGCTCCCAGGGTATGGTTGAAGCTTTCTTT	CASSSQGMVEAFF
TRBV30	TRBD1	.	TRBJ1-4	18	TGTGCCTGGAGTGTACCCTACTATTACAGGGGGCGAAGCGAAAAACTGTTTTTT	CAWSVPYYYRGRSEKLFF
TRBV6-4	.	once	TRBJ1-1	14	TGTGCCAGCAAAGGGCAGGCGGGTCACACTGAAGCTTTCTTT	CASKGQAGHTEAFF
TRBV4-3	TRBD2	.	TRBJ2-1	16	TGCGCCAGCAGCCAAGAAGTAGGCGGGGGGGGGAATGAGCAGTTCTTC	CASSQEVGGGGNEQFF
TRBV10-1	.	once	TRBJ2-2	14	TGCGCCAGCAGTGAATGGGCAGGGGCCGGGGAGCTGTTTTTT	CASSEWAGAGELFF
TRBV15	.	few	TRBJ1-2	16	TGTGCCACCAGCGCCCAGCAGGTCGGACTGTACTATGGCTACACCTTC	CATSAQQVGLYYGYTF
TRBV3-1/TRBV3-2	TRBD2	.	TRBJ2-1	14	TGTGCCAGCAGCCAAGGCTGGGAGGGCAATGAGCAGTTCTTC	CASSQGWEGNEQFF
TRBV5-3	TRBD1	.	TRBJ1-1	17	TGTGCCAGAAGCCACTACACTCGGACAGGGGGCACCACTGAAGCTTTCTTT	CARSHYTRTGGTTEAFF
TRBV7-8	.	.	TRBJ2-3	16	TGTGCCAGCAGCTTTTTCCTTCAACAACCGGGAGATACGCAGTATTTT	CASSFFLQQPGDTQYF
TRBV21-1	.	.	TRBJ2-2	15	TGTGCCAGCTTTCTAGCGGGGGCGTACACCGGGGAGCTGTTTTTT	CASFLAGAYTGELFF
TRBV2	TRBD2	few	TRBJ2-1	15	TGTGCCAGCGGGAGGGGGACTAGCGGGGTCAATGAGCAGTTCTTC	CASGRGTSGVNEQFF
TRBV4-1	TRBD1	.	TRBJ2-7	15	TGCGCCAGCAGCCAAGCCGGGACAGGGTTCCATGGAGAGTACTTC	CASSQAGTGFHGEYF